This T cell receptor (beta chain) was sequenced during a study of cytomegalovirus exposure and HLA in healthy donors. Findings and caveats of the study: In vitro testing confirmed a few CMV-associated chains as specific for CMV antigens.

PCR amplification relied on 60 Vbeta primers (plus 13 Jbeta primers). Measured with immunoSEQ multiplex PCR; TCRdb has only the in-frame clones, and not every one. The sample consists of 150,000 to 200,000 clones, about 80% of them appearing once. There are 14 residues in the CDR3. CDR1 is SQVTM, CDR2 ANQGSEA, per germline. The trim removed 3 bases at V and 0 bases at J, leaving 4 bases unmatched. The table lists this clone with a count of one. Its specificity is unknown. This clonotype was sampled from a man aged 18 to 35 in good health and CMV-seropositive. The sequencing input was PBMCs. The V call is TRBV29-1, the J call TRBJ1-1; 7 bases are a match to TRBD1. The CDR3 loop is CSVDGTAMNTEAFF. The CDR3 nucleotides read TGCAGCGTTGATGGGACAGCAATGAACACTGAAGCTTTCTTT.